This section outlines one T cell receptor beta chain sequence together with its context. The antigen is unknown. The CDR3 is cut off 3 residues early in the read; its end comes from the germline J gene. Clones were sequenced by immunoSEQ multiplex PCR, and TCRdb holds only the in-frame ones, with some missing. This repertoire includes under 45,000 clones. The data are from a study of T cells in women clearing cervical HPV infection. Turning to the study itself: Women with histologically confirmed HPV16-related CIN3 or worse, 2 with invasive cancer, served as cases. Controls' single incident HPV16 infection cleared within 12 months without precancer. Cases' blood sampling followed lesion detection by median around 23 weeks (90 to 200).

The study's findings and limits: Unknown T-cell numbers per sample may underlie the richness differences.

Germline V lookup: CDR1 GTSNPN, CDR2 SVGIG (reference sequence). The CDR3 sequence is 13 residues long. Trimming took off 0 bases at V and 1 base at J, with 6 bases between the two ends. This chain links TRBV30 with TRBJ1-1; no clear D. This TCR was sampled from a woman aged 18-70 years with a cervical HPV16 infection that either progressed to CIN3+ or cleared (not recorded which). The sample was blood buffy coat. The CDR3 sequence: CAWSVSRNTEAFF. CDR3 DNA, as far as it was read: TGTGCCTGGAGTGTTTCCAGGAACACTGAA. Filled out from reference TRBV30 and TRBJ1-1, the complete variable domain reads SQTIHQWPATLVQPVGSPLSLECTVEGTSNPNLYWYRQAAGRGLQLLFYSVGIGQISSEVPQNLSASRPQDRQFILSSKKLLLSDSGFYLCAWSVSRNTEAFFGQGTRLTVV.